This T cell receptor beta chain was profiled in a study of human thymus T cells. General study findings and limits: As related research reported, thymic repertoires overlapped highly among unrelated individuals. Thymic and blood repertoires appeared to display a bias in their usage of V and J genes.

V gave up 4 bases and J gave up 3 bases, with 13 bases separating them. Germline values: CDR1 SGHRS, CDR2 YFSETQ. This CDR3 has 14 amino acids. Resections from corrective heart surgery provided thymus tissue. It was healthy Finnish infants having corrective surgery for congenital heart defects who were the donors. Only in-frame clones appear in the TCRdb table, and some are missing; sequencing was by immunoSEQ multiplex PCR. The profile shows tens of thousands of clones, 90% to 95% of them singletons. Concerning this clone: Its target is not known.

This receptor was taken from a girl less than two years old with a congenital heart defect but otherwise immunologically healthy. The V and J genes are TRBV5-1 and TRBJ2-5, with D possibly being TRBD1 (5 bases). Sequences were obtained from thymus tissue. The CDR3 DNA reads TGCGCCAGCAGCCTAGGGGAAGGGGAAGAGACCCAGTACTTC. As protein: CASSLGEGEETQYF.